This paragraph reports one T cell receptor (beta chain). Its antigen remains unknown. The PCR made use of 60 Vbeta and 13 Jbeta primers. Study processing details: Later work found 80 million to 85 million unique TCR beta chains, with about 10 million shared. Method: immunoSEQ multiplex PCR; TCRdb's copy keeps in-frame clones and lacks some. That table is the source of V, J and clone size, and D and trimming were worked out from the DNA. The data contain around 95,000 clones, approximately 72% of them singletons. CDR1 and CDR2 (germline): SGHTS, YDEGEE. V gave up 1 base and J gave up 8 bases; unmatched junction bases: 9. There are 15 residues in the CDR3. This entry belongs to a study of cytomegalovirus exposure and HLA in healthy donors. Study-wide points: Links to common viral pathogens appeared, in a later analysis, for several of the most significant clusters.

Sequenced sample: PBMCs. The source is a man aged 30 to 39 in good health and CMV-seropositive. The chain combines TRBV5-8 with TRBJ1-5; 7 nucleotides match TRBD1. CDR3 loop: CASSLLQGRGEPQHF. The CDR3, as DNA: TGTGCCAGCAGCTTGTTACAGGGGCGTGGAGAGCCCCAGCATTTT.